This T cell receptor (beta chain) was sequenced in a study of cytomegalovirus exposure and HLA in healthy donors. Overall study findings and caveats: Researchers reported that a few CMV-associated chains were confirmed in vitro as CMV antigen-specific. V- and J-gene trimming of TCR beta was linked (in a later analysis) to a missense DCLRE1C variant.

This CDR3 region has 15 residues. The germline V and J ends were trimmed by 0 bases and 7 bases, with 16 bases remaining between them. Germline CDR1 reads SGHVS; CDR2 reads FNYEAQ. A remark on this clone: What it binds is not known.

This PCR relied on a set of 60 Vbeta primers and 13 Jbeta primers. Sequenced by immunoSEQ multiplex PCR; TCRdb stores in-frame clones only, minus some. The data contain roughly 150,000 clones, approximately 78% of them singletons. Input material: PBMCs. This rearrangement joins TRBV7-6 to TRBJ2-7; TRBD1 might be the D (6 bases). This clonotype originated in a male donor in good health and CMV-seronegative. Here the CDR3 DNA reads TGTGCCAGCAGCTTAGCGCAGGGGAGCCCTACGGAGCAGTACTTC. This sequence encodes CASSLAQGSPTEQYF. Variable domain in full (rest from reference TRBV7-6 and TRBJ2-7): GAGVSQSPRYKVTKRGQDVALRCDPISGHVSLYWYRQALGQGPEFLTYFNYEAQQDKSGLPNDRFSAERPEGSISTLTIQRTEQRDSAMYRCASSLAQGSPTEQYFGPGTRLTVT.